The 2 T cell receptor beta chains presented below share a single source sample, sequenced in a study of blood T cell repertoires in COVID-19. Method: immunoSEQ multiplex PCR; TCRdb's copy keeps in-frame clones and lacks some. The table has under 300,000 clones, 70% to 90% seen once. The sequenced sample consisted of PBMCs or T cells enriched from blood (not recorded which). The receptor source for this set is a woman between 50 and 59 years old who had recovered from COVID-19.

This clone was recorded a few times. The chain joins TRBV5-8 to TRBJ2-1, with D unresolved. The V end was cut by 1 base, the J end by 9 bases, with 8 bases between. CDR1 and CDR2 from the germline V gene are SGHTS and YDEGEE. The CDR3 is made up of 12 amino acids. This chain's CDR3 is CASSLFRGEQFF. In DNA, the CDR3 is TGTGCCAGCAGCTTGTTCCGCGGTGAGCAGTTCTTC.

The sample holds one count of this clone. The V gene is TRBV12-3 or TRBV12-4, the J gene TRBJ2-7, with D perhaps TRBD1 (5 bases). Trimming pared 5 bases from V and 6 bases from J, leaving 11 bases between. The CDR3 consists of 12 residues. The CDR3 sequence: CASSVYRSEQYF. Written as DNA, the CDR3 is TGTGCCAGCAGTGTTTACAGGTCCGAGCAGTACTTC.